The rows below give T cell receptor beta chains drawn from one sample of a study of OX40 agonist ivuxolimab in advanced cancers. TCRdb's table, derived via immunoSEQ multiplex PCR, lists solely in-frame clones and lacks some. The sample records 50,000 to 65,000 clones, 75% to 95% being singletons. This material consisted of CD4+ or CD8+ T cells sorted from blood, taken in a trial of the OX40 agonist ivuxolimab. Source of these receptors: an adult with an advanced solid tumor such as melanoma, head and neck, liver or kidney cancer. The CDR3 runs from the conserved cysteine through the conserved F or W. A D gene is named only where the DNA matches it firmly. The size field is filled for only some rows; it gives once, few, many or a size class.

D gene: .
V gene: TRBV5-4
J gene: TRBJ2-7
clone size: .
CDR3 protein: CASSLSRAYEQYF
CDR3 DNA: TGTGCCAGCAGCTTGTCCAGGGCCTACGAGCAGTACTTC

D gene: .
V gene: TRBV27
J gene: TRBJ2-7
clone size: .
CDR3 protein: CASSFSNSYEQYF
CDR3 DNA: TGTGCCAGCAGTTTTTCCAACAGTTACGAGCAGTACTTC

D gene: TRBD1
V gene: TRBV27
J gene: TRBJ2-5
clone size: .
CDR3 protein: CASSPTGFRETQYF
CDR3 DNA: TGTGCCAGCAGTCCGACAGGGTTTCGGGAGACCCAGTACTTC

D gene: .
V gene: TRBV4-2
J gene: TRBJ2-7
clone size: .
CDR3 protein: CASSQESSLTYEQYF
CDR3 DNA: TGTGCCAGCAGCCAAGAGTCAAGCCTGACCTACGAGCAGTACTTC

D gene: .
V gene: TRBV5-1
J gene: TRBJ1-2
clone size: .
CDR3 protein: CASSSGWGDGYTF
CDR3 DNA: TGCGCCAGCAGCTCCGGGTGGGGGGATGGCTACACCTTC

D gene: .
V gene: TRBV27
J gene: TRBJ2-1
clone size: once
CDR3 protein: CASSLTIGYRGEQFF
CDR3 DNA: TGTGCCAGCAGTTTGACGATTGGGTACCGAGGTGAGCAGTTCTTC

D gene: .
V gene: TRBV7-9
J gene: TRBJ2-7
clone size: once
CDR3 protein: CASSSRGPYEQYF
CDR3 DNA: TGTGCCAGCAGCTCAAGGGGCCCCTACGAGCAGTACTTC

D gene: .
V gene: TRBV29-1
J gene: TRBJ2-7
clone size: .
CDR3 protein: CSVSRRGVHEQYF
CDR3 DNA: TGCAGCGTCTCTCGCAGGGGAGTCCACGAGCAGTACTTC

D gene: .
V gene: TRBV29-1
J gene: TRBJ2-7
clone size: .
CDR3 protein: CSARDRAYEQYF
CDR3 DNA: TGCAGCGCTCGAGACAGAGCCTACGAGCAGTACTTC

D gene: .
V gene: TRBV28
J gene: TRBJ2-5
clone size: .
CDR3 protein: CASSPRTRYQETQYF
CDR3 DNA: TGTGCCAGCAGTCCCCGTACACGGTACCAAGAGACCCAGTACTTC

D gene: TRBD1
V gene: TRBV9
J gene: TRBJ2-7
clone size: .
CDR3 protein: CASSAKGQGRSEQYF
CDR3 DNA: TGTGCCAGCAGCGCCAAGGGACAGGGGAGGAGCGAGCAGTACTTC

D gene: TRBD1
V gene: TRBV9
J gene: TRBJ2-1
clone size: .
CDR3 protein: CASSVSGGPLSSYNEQFF
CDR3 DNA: TGTGCCAGCAGCGTTTCAGGGGGCCCTCTTTCCTCTTACAATGAGCAGTTCTTC

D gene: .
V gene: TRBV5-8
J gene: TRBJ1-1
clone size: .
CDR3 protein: CASSLMMNTEAFF
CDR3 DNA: TGTGCCAGCAGCTTGATGATGAACACTGAAGCTTTCTTT

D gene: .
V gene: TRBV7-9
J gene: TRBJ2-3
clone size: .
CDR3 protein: CASESPETTDTQYF
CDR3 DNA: TGTGCCAGCGAAAGCCCGGAAACCACAGATACGCAGTATTTT

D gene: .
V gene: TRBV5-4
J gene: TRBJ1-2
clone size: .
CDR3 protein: CASSDLTGNYDYGYTF
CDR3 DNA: TGTGCCAGCAGCGACCTAACAGGGAACTACGACTATGGCTACACCTTC

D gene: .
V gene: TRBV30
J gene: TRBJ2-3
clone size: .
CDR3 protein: CAWTRWVQDTQYF
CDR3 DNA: TGTGCCTGGACTAGGTGGGTTCAGGATACGCAGTATTTT

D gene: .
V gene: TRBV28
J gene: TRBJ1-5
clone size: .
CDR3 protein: CASTAGTITGQPQHF
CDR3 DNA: TGTGCCAGCACTGCCGGGACGATCACAGGGCAGCCCCAGCATTTT

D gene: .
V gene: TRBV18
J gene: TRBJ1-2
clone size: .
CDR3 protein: CASQRQDLAEGSYGYTF
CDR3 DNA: TGTGCCAGCCAACGACAGGACCTAGCTGAGGGTTCATATGGCTACACCTTC

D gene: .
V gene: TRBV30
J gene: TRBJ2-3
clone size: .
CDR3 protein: CALSYSTDTQYF
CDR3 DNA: TGTGCCTTATCATATAGCACAGATACGCAGTATTTT

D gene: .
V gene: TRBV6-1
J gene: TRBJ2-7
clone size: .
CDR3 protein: CASSEEGKSSYEQYF
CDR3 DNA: TGTGCCAGCAGTGAAGAGGGCAAGAGCTCCTACGAGCAGTACTTC

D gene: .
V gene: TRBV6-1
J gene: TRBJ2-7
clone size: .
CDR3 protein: CASSLIRRGSYEQYF
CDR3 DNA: TGTGCCAGCAGTCTAATACGGCGTGGCTCCTACGAGCAGTACTTC